This entry lists 5 T cell receptor beta chains sequenced from one sample in a study of technical replicates of blood from several donors. Sequenced by immunoSEQ multiplex PCR; TCRdb stores in-frame clones only, minus some. This table holds more than 45,000 clones, 91% found once. The source material was PBMCs. Source of these receptors: a human donor in good health. Some clones in this sample may be carry-over from other donors' samples.

The gene calls are TRBV11-2 and TRBJ2-2; 8 bases align to TRBD2. CDR3 length equals 16 residues. CDR1 and CDR2 from the germline V gene are SGHAT and FQNNGV. V was pared by 4 bases and J by 7 bases, with 11 bases of the junction left unmatched. CDR3 region: CASSSPPGGMGGELFF. DNA for the CDR3: TGTGCCAGCAGCTCCCCTCCGGGGGGGATGGGCGGGGAGCTGTTTTTT.

The chain couples TRBV4-1 to TRBJ2-5; D is undetermined. CDR1 is MGHRA, CDR2 YSYEKL, per germline. The CDR3 is 13 residues long. The V gene lost 1 base and the J gene lost 5 bases, with 8 bases spanning the gap. The CDR3, as DNA: TGCGCCAGCAGCCAAGGCCTAGTGGAGACCCAGTACTTC. Translating it yields CASSQGLVETQYF.

The chain couples TRBV4-2 to TRBJ2-3; 11 nucleotides agree with TRBD1. This CDR3 has 16 residues. V was pared by 0 bases and J by 5 bases, with 4 bases of the junction left unmatched. Germline V gene sequence: CDR1 LGHNA, CDR2 YNFKEQ. The CDR3 loop is CASSQEGQGAVDTQYF. The CDR3 nucleotides read TGTGCCAGCAGCCAAGAAGGACAGGGGGCCGTAGATACGCAGTATTTT.

The genes are TRBV29-1 and TRBJ2-1, with D possibly TRBD2 on 5 matching bases. The CDR3 runs 12 residues. Trimming removed 4 bases from V and 10 bases from J, with 14 bases in between. Per germline, CDR1 SQVTM and CDR2 ANQGSEA. The CDR3 coding sequence is TGCAGCGTTGCCCTAGCCTCGAGGGAGCAGTTCTTC. Translation: CSVALASREQFF.

The chain has TRBV10-3 and TRBJ2-3; D is perhaps TRBD2 (5 bases). This CDR3 is built from 15 residues. Per the germline V gene, CDR1 is ENHRY and CDR2 is SYGVKD. Trimming took off 4 bases at V and 0 bases at J, with 11 bases between the two ends. Here the CDR3 DNA reads TGTGCCATCAGTGCCGCAGGCGGGAGCACAGATACGCAGTATTTT. It translates to CAISAAGGSTDTQYF.